The text below deals with one T cell receptor beta chain. Its matching antigen is unknown. CDR1 is MDHEN and CDR2 is SYDVKM in the germline V gene. The J segment lost 5 bases and the V segment lost 4 bases, leaving 9 bases of the junction unmatched. CDR3 length: 16 residues. The protocol was immunoSEQ multiplex PCR, while the TCRdb copy is restricted to in-frame clones and leaves out a portion. In the table there are over 100,000 clones, roughly 90% of which are singletons. The data belong to a study of T cell responses to AZD1222 COVID-19 vaccine. Whole-study findings and limits: Spike-specific TCR breadth and depth grew following two AZD1222 doses. Only a handful of AZD1222 recipients tested seropositive at baseline.

The material sequenced was peripheral blood, taken on day 0 of AZD1222 vaccination. This rearrangement joins TRBV28 to TRBJ2-5; TRBD2 matches at 11 bases. The TCR comes from an adult in good health. The CDR3 nucleotides read TGTGCCAGCAGTTCGTTAGCGGGGGGGCCGCGGGAGACCCAGTACTTC. Translation: CASSSLAGGPRETQYF.